This entry is about one T cell receptor (beta chain). This CDR3 has 15 amino acids. CDR1 is MNHEY and CDR2 is SVGAGI in the germline V gene. Trimming pared 6 bases from V and 2 bases from J, leaving 16 bases between. This entry is derived from a study of T cell responses to AZD1222 COVID-19 vaccine. Sequenced by immunoSEQ multiplex PCR; TCRdb stores in-frame clones only, minus some. Here the sample spans under 150,000 clones, 92% being singletons. The chain carries TRBV6-5 and TRBJ1-2; D is unclear. The receptor was isolated from an adult who received the AZD1222 COVID-19 vaccine. This sample comprised peripheral blood, obtained 28 days after the second AZD1222 dose. The CDR3 is CASSQNILGNYGYTF. The CDR3 region has the DNA TGTGCCAGCAGCCAAAACATCCTGGGAAACTATGGCTACACCTTC.